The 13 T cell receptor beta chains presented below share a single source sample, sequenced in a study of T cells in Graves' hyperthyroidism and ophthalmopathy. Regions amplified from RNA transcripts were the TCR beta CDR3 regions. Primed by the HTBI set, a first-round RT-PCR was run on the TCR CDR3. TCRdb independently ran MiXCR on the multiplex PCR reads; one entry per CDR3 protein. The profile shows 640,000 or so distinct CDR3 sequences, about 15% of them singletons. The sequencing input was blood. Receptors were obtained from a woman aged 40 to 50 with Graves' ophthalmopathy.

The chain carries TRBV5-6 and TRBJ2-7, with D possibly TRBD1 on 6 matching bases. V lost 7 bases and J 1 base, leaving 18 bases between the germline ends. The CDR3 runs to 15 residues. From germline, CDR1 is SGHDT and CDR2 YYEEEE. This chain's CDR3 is CASGPLGDNSYEQYF. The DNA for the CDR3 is TGTGCCAGCGGCCCCTTAGGGGACAATTCCTACGAGCAGTACTTC. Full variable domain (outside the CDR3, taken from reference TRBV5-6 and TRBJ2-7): DAGVTQSPTHLIKTRGQQVTLRCSPKSGHDTVSWYQQALGQGPQFIFQYYEEEERQRGNFPDRFSGHQFPNYSSELNVNALLLGDSALYLCASGPLGDNSYEQYFGPGTRLTVT.

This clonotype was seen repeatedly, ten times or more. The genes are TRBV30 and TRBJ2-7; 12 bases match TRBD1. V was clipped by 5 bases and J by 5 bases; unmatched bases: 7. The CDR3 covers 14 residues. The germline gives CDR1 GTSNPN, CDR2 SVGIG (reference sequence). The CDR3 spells CAWDTGTGGDEQYF. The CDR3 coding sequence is TGTGCCTGGGACACCGGGACAGGGGGCGACGAGCAGTACTTC.

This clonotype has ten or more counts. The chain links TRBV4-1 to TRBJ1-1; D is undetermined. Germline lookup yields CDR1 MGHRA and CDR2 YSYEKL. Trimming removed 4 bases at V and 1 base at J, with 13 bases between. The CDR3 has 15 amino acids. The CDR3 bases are TGCGCCAGCAGCCCAGTACATCACGGGAACACTGAAGCTTTCTTT. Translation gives CASSPVHHGNTEAFF.

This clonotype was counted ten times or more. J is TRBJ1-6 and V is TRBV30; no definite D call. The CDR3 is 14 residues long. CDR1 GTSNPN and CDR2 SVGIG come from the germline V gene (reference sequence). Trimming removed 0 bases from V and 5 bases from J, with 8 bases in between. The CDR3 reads CAWSVVFNNSPLHF. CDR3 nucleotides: TGTGCCTGGAGTGTGGTGTTCAATAATTCACCCCTCCACTTT.

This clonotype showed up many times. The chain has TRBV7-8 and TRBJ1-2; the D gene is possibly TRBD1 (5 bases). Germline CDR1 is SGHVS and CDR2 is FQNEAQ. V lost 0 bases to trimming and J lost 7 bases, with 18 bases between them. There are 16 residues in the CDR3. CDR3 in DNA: TGTGCCAGCAGCTTAGCCTCATTGGGAGGGGAGCTTGGCTACACCTTC. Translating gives CASSLASLGGELGYTF.

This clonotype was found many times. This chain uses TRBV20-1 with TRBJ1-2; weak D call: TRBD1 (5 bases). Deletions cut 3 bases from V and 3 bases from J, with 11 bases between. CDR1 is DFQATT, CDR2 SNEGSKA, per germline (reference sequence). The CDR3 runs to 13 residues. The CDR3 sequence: CSASEDTDYGYTF. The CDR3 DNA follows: TGCAGTGCTAGTGAGGACACCGACTATGGCTACACCTTC.

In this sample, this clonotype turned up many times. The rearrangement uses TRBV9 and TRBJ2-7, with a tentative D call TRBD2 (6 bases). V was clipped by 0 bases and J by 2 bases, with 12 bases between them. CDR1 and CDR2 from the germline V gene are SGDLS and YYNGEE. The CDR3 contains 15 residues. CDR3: CASSVDLADPYEQYF. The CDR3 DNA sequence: TGTGCCAGCAGCGTAGATTTAGCGGATCCCTACGAGCAGTACTTC. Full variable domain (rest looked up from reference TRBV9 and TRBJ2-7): DSGVTQTPKHLITATGQRVTLRCSPRSGDLSVYWYQQSLDQGLQFLIQYYNGEERAKGNILERFSAQQFPDLHSELNLSSLELGDSALYFCASSVDLADPYEQYFGPGTRLTVT.

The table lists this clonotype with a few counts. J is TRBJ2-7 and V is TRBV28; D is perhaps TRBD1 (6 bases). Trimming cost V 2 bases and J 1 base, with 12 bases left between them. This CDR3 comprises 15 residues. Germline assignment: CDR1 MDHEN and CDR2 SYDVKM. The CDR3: CASSLEQGWSYEQYF. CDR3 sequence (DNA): TGTGCCAGCAGTTTAGAACAGGGTTGGTCCTACGAGCAGTACTTC.

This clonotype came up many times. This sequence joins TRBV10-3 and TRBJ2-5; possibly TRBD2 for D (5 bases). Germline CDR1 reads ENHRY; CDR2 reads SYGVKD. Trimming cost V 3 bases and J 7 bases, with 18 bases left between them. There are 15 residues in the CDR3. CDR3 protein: CAISDPDTDEGTQYF. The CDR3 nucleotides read TGTGCCATCAGTGACCCAGACACCGACGAGGGGACCCAGTACTTC.

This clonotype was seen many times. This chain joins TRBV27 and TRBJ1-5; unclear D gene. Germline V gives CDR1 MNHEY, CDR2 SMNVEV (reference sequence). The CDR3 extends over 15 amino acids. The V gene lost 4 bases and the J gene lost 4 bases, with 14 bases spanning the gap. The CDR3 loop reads CASSSTRTLNQPQHF. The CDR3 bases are TGTGCCAGCAGTTCCACTCGTACCCTTAATCAGCCCCAGCATTTT.

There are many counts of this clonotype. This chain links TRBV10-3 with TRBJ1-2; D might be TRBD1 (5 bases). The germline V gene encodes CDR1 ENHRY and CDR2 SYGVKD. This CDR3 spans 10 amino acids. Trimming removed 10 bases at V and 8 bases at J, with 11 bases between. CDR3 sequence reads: CATRQNGYTF. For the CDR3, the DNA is TGTGCCACGAGACAGAACGGCTACACCTTC.

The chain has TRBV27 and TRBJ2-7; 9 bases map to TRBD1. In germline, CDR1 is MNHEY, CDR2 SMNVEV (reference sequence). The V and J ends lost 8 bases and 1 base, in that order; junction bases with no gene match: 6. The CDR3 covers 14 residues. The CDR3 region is CASGVQGASYEQYF. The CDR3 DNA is TGTGCCAGCGGGGTACAGGGGGCGTCCTACGAGCAGTACTTC.

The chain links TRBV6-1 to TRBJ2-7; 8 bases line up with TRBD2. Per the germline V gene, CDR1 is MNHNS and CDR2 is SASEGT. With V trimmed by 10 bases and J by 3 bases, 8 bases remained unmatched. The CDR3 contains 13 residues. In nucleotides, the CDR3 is TGTGCCACCCGAGCGGGAGAGTACTACGAGCAGTACTTC. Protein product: CATRAGEYYEQYF.